The entry below describes one TCR beta chain. Its antigen is not identified. This sample is part of a study of T cell clonotyping in hematopoietic cell transplantation. Study-wide findings and caveats: Pathologically expanded recipient clonotypes increased progressively from day 30 to day 180 as diversity fell. Graft donor and pretransplant recipient Inverse Simpson Index values predicted broader posttransplant TCR diversity. At the given depth, recipient repertoires were over 95% de novo clonotypes. Without cell sorting, CD4 versus CD8 contributions remain unresolved.

TCRdb's copy holds only in-frame clones and misses some; the assay was immunoSEQ multiplex PCR. The sample lists about 15,000 clones; about nine tenths were seen once. CDR3 size: 14 residues. Germline CDR1 SEHNR, CDR2 FQNEAQ (reference sequence). The J segment lost 6 bases and the V segment lost 5 bases, leaving 7 bases of the junction unmatched. V is TRBV7-9 and J is TRBJ2-1; 7 positions match TRBD1. The starting material was PBMCs, obtained 100 days after allogeneic stem cell transplant. The clonotype originates from a male patient aged 50 to 59 who had an allogeneic stem cell transplant from an unrelated donor, so T cells may come from the graft donor. Some clones in this sample may be carry-over from other donors' samples. Here the CDR3 reads CASSTDRVLNEQFF. CDR3 coding DNA: TGTGCCAGCAGCACCGACAGGGTCCTCAATGAGCAGTTCTTC.